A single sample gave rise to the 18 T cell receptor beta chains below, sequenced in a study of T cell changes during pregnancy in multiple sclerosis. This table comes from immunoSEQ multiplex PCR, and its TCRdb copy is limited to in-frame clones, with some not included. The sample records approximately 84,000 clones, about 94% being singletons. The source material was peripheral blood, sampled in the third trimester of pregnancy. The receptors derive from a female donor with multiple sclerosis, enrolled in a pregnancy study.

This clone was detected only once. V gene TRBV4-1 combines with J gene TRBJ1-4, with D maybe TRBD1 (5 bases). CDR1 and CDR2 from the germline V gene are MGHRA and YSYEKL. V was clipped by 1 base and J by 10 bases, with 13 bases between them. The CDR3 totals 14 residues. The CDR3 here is CASSQAQGLGKLFF. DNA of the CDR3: TGCGCCAGCAGCCAAGCGCAGGGTCTGGGAAAACTGTTTTTT.

CDR3 loop: CASSQTGAEQYF. Here the CDR3 DNA reads TGTGCCAGCAGCCAAACAGGGGCCGAGCAGTACTTC. V and J are TRBV13 and TRBJ2-7, with TRBD1 matching 7 bases. Germline V gives CDR1 PRHDT, CDR2 FYEKMQ (reference sequence). This CDR3 has 12 amino acids. The V gene end was trimmed by 5 bases and the J gene end by 6 bases; junction bases not matched to a gene: 4. Drawing the rest from reference TRBV13 and TRBJ2-7, the complete variable domain is AAGVIQSPRHLIKEKRETATLKCYPIPRHDTVYWYQQGPGQDPQFLISFYEKMQSDKGSIPDRFSAQQFSDYHSELNMSSLELGDSALYFCASSQTGAEQYFGPGTRLTVT.

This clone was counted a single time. This CDR3 is CASSSDTGNTEAFF. CDR3 bases: TGTGCCAGCAGCTCGGATACAGGGAACACTGAAGCTTTCTTT. This chain connects TRBV27 to TRBJ1-1; tentative D call: TRBD1 (5 bases). Trimming took 6 bases from V and 1 from J, leaving 12 bases between them. Per germline, CDR1 MNHEY and CDR2 SMNVEV (reference sequence). The CDR3 extends over 14 amino acids.

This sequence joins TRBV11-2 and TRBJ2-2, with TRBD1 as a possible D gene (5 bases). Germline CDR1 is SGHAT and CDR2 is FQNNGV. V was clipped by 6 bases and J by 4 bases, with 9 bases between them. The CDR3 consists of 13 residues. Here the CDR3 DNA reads TGTGCCAGCAGTGACAGATTCACCGGGGAGCTGTTTTTT. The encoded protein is CASSDRFTGELFF. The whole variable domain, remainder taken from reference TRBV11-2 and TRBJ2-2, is EAGVAQSPRYKIIEKRQSVAFWCNPISGHATLYWYQQILGQGPKLLIQFQNNGVVDDSQLPKDRFSAERLKGVDSTLKIQPAKLEDSAVYLCASSDRFTGELFFGEGSRLTVL.

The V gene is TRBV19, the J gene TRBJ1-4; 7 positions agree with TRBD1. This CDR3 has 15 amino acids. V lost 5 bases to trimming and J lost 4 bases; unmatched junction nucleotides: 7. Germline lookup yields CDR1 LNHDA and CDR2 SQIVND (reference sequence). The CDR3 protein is CASSLRQGGNEKLFF. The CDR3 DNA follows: TGTGCCAGTAGTCTAAGACAGGGTGGTAATGAAAAACTGTTTTTT.

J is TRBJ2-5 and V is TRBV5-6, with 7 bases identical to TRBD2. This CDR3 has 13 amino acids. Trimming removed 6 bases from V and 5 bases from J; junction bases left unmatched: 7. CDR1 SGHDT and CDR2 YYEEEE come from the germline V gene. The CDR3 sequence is CASKAGVRETQYF. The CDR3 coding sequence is TGTGCCAGCAAGGCGGGAGTGCGGGAGACCCAGTACTTC. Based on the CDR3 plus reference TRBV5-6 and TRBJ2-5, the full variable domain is DAGVTQSPTHLIKTRGQQVTLRCSPKSGHDTVSWYQQALGQGPQFIFQYYEEEERQRGNFPDRFSGHQFPNYSSELNVNALLLGDSALYLCASKAGVRETQYFGPGTRLLVL.

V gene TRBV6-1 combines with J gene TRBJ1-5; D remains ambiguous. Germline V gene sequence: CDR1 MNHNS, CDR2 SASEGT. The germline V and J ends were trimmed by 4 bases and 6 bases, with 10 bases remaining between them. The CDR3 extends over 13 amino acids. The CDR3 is CASSVELLQPQHF. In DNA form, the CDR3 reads TGTGCCAGCAGTGTCGAGCTCCTTCAGCCCCAGCATTTT.

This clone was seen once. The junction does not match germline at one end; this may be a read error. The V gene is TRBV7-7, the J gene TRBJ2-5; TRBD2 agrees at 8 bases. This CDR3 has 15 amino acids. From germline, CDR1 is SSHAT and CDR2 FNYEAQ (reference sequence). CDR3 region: CASSFREGGQETQYF. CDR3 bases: TGTGCTAGCAGCTTTCGGGAGGGGGGCCAAGAGACCCAGTACTTC.

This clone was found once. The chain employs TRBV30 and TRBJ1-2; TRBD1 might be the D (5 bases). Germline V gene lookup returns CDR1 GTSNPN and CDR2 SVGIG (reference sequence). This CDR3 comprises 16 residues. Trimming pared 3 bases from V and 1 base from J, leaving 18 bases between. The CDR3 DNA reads TGTGCCTGGAGCTGGGGGGGGACTGTAGGTAACTATGGCTACACCTTC. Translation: CAWSWGGTVGNYGYTF.

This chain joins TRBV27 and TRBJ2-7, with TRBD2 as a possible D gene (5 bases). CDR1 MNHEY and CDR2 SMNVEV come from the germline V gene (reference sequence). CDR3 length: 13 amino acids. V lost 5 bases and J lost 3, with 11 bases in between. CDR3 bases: TGTGCCAGCAGTGGCCCTAGCCTCTACGAGCAGTACTTC. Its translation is CASSGPSLYEQYF.

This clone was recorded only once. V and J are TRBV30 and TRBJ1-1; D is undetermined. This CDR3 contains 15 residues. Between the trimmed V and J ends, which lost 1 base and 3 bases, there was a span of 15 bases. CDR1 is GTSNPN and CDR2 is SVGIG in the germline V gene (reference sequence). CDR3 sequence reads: CAWSGPPNGYTEAFF. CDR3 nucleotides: TGTGCCTGGAGTGGGCCCCCGAACGGGTACACTGAAGCTTTCTTT.

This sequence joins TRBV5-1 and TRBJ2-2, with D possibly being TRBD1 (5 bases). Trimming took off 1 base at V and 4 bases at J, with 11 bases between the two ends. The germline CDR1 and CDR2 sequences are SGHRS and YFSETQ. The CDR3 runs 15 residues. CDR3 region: CASSLRDRTTGELFF. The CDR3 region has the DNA TGCGCCAGCAGCTTGAGAGACAGAACCACCGGGGAGCTGTTTTTT.

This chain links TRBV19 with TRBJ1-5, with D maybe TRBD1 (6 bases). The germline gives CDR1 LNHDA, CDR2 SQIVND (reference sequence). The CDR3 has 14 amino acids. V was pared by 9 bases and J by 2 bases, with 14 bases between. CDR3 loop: CASSTGMGNQPQHF. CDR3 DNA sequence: TGTGCCAGCTCTACAGGGATGGGCAATCAGCCCCAGCATTTT.

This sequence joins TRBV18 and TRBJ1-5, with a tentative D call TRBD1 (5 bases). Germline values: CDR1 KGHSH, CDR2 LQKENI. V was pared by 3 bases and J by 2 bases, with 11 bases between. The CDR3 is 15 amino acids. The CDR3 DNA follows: TGTGCCAGCTCACCTCTCGGGACTGGCAATCAGCCCCAGCATTTT. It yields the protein CASSPLGTGNQPQHF.

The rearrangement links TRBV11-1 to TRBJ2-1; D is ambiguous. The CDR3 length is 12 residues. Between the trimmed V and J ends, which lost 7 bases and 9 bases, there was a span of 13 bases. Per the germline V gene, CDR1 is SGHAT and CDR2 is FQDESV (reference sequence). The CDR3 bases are TGTGCCAGCACCTCAGCTTGGCCTGAGCAGTTCTTC. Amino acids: CASTSAWPEQFF. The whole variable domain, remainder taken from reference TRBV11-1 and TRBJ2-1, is EAEVAQSPRYKITEKSQAVAFWCDPISGHATLYWYRQILGQGPELLVQFQDESVVDDSQLPKDRFSAERLKGVDSTLKIQPAELGDSAMYLCASTSAWPEQFFGPGTRLTVL.

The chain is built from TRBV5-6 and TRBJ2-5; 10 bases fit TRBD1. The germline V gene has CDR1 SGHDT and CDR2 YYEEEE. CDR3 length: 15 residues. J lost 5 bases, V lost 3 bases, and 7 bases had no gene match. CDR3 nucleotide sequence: TGTGCCAGCAGCTGGGGGGGACAGGGGCGGGAGACCCAGTACTTC. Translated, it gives CASSWGGQGRETQYF.

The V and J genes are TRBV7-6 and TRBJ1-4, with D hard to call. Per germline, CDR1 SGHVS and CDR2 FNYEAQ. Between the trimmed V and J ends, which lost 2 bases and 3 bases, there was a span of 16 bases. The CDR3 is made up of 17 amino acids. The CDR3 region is CASSLLARRASNEKLFF. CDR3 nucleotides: TGTGCCAGCAGCTTACTTGCCAGGCGGGCCTCTAATGAAAAACTGTTTTTT.

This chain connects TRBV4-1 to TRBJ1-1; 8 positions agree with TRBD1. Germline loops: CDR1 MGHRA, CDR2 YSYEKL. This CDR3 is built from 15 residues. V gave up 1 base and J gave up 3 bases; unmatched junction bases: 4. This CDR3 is CASSQGTGMDTEAFF. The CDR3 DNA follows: TGCGCCAGCAGCCAAGGGACAGGGATGGACACTGAAGCTTTCTTT.